This T cell receptor beta chain is drawn from a study of cytomegalovirus exposure and HLA in healthy donors. 60 Vbeta and 13 Jbeta primers were used in PCR. Data came from immunoSEQ multiplex PCR; TCRdb stores just in-frame clones and leaves some out. Of approximately 140,000 clones in the sample, 60% to 70% were seen once. Study-wide results and caveats: Analysis was performed later, and it showed HLA-associated TCR beta chains to be more clonally expanded than equally common others. There was a cluster of highly shared sequence variants that was likely a sequencing artifact.

This clone was seen a handful of times. Its antigen is undetermined. Among the donors, all were healthy bone marrow donors. At collection, donors were nominally healthy, but unrecorded immune exposures were probable. The CDR3 contains 16 residues. Germline V CDR1 and CDR2: MNHEY, SMNVEV (reference sequence). J gave up 5 bases and V 7 bases, and 11 bases lay outside the gene matches. The rearrangement joins TRBV27 to TRBJ2-1; 10 positions agree with TRBD2. The sample taken for sequencing was PBMCs. The receptor was derived from an older woman in good health and CMV-seropositive. The CDR3 region is CASTNPGTSVHNEQFF. The CDR3 DNA reads as TGTGCCAGCACCAATCCAGGGACTAGCGTCCACAATGAGCAGTTCTTC.